These 4 T cell receptor beta chains share one sample of origin, sequenced in a study of shared clonotypes between healthy human individuals. The repertoire was sequenced with immunoSEQ multiplex PCR; TCRdb's copy has only in-frame clones and lacks some. Of some 900,000 clones listed, around 80% are singletons. The material sequenced was memory CD4+ T cells sorted from blood. Documented subset: CD45RA-negative fraction. The receptors derive from a man younger than 35 in good health.

This clone was detected once. The same CDR3 also results from other DNA sequences found in this sample. The rearrangement links TRBV5-1 to TRBJ2-3; TRBD2 matches 9 bases. Germline lookup yields CDR1 SGHRS and CDR2 YFSETQ. The CDR3 runs to 16 residues. The J segment lost 3 bases and the V segment lost 0 bases, leaving 5 bases of the junction unmatched. CDR3 coding DNA: TGCGCCAGCAGCTTGGCGCTAGCGGGAAGTACAGATACGCAGTATTTT. This translates into CASSLALAGSTDTQYF.

V is TRBV30 and J is TRBJ2-5, with TRBD2 identical over 7 bases. The germline V gene has CDR1 GTSNPN and CDR2 SVGIG (reference sequence). Germline trimming cut 5 bases from V and 4 bases from J; bases unmatched to any gene: 7. The length of the CDR3 is 13 residues. As DNA, the CDR3 is TGTGCCTGGGGTCCGGGGGGAAGAGAGACCCAGTACTTC. It is translated as CAWGPGGRETQYF.

The gene calls are TRBV6-5 and TRBJ2-5, with TRBD1 matching 7 bases. TRBJ2-7 explains the end of the DNA better; the J call may be wrong. Looked up from germline, CDR1 is MNHEY and CDR2 is SVGAGI. The CDR3 loop spans 13 amino acids. The CDR3 loop reads CASGRQGPHEQYF. CDR3 DNA sequence: TGTGCCAGCGGAAGACAGGGCCCTCACGAGCAGTACTTC.

The rearrangement links TRBV5-1 to TRBJ2-1; D is perhaps TRBD2 (6 bases). The ends were cut back, 5 bases at V and 5 bases at J, with 14 bases in the middle. Germline values: CDR1 SGHRS, CDR2 YFSETQ. This CDR3 is built from 14 residues. The CDR3: CASRGGTSNNEQFF. The CDR3 DNA reads as TGCGCCAGCAGAGGCGGAACTAGCAACAATGAGCAGTTCTTC.